The 11 T cell receptor beta chains below come from one sample, sequenced in a study of blood T cell repertoires in COVID-19. The method was immunoSEQ multiplex PCR; TCRdb's version includes in-frame clones alone and lacks a portion of them. The sample comprises fewer than 300,000 clones, roughly 90% of which are singletons, and about 2.2% rests with the top ten. Sequenced sample: peripheral blood. These receptors were obtained from a woman aged 25 to 39 with COVID-19, enrolled during active disease.

There are a few counts of this clone. Other DNA sequences of this sample code for an identical CDR3. This chain uses TRBV5-4 with TRBJ1-1; TRBD1 agrees at 9 bases. Trimming cost V 3 bases and J 6 bases; bases outside gene matches: 3. Germline-derived CDR1 and CDR2 are SGHNT and YYREEE (reference sequence). This CDR3 is 13 amino acids long. The CDR3 here is CASSSDRGAEAFF. The CDR3 DNA reads TGTGCCAGCAGCTCGGACAGGGGCGCTGAAGCTTTCTTT. Filled out from reference TRBV5-4 and TRBJ1-1, the complete variable domain reads ETGVTQSPTHLIKTRGQQVTLRCSSQSGHNTVSWYQQALGQGPQFIFQYYREEENGRGNFPPRFSGLQFPNYSSELNVNALELDDSALYLCASSSDRGAEAFFGQGTRLTVV.

V and J are TRBV5-4 and TRBJ2-1; D remains unclear. Trimming stripped 5 bases from V and 8 bases from J, with 14 bases between. The CDR3 is 13 amino acids. Germline CDR1 and CDR2: SGHNT and YYREEE (reference sequence). The CDR3: CASSMLEIDEQFF. CDR3 DNA: TGTGCCAGCAGTATGCTGGAGATCGATGAGCAGTTCTTC.

The rearrangement joins TRBV29-1 to TRBJ1-1, with 9 bases identical to TRBD1. Germline assignment: CDR1 SQVTM and CDR2 ANQGSEA. J was trimmed by 6 bases and V by 6 bases; bases with no gene match: 8. This CDR3 spans 13 amino acids. CDR3 bases: TGCAGCGTGAAGACAGGGGGTTTTGCTGAAGCTTTCTTT. Translating gives CSVKTGGFAEAFF.

This clone has only a few counts. CDR3: CASSAGQGEYNEQFF. The CDR3 DNA is TGTGCCAGCAGCGCGGGACAGGGGGAATACAATGAGCAGTTCTTC. The chain uses TRBV7-9 and TRBJ2-1; 11 nucleotides agree with TRBD1. Germline assignment: CDR1 SEHNR and CDR2 FQNEAQ (reference sequence). CDR3 length equals 15 residues. The J segment lost 4 bases and the V segment lost 5 bases, leaving 4 bases of the junction unmatched.

The chain is built from TRBV5-8 and TRBJ1-3; D uncertain. CDR3 size: 17 residues. V lost 2 bases and J lost 0, with 15 bases in between. Germline V lookup: CDR1 SGHTS, CDR2 YDEGEE. The DNA for the CDR3 is TGTGCCAGCAGCTTATTATGGGCGGACTCCTCTGGAAACACCATATATTTT. Amino acids: CASSLLWADSSGNTIYF. Full variable domain (outside the CDR3, taken from reference TRBV5-8 and TRBJ1-3): EAGVTQSPTHLIKTRGQQATLRCSPISGHTSVYWYQQALGLGLQFLLWYDEGEERNRGNFPPRFSGRQFPNYSSELNVNALELEDSALYLCASSLLWADSSGNTIYFGEGSWLTVV.

The chain carries TRBV3-1 (or the pseudogene TRBV3-2) and TRBJ1-2, with D unresolved. CDR3 length: 16 amino acids. V was trimmed by 1 base and J by 1 base, leaving 13 bases between them. CDR1 is LGHDT and CDR2 is YNNKEL in the germline V gene (reference sequence). Here the CDR3 reads CASSQVSQAVNYGYTF. As DNA, the CDR3 is TGTGCCAGCAGCCAAGTTAGTCAAGCGGTTAACTATGGCTACACCTTC.

The V and J genes are TRBV7-2 and TRBJ1-1, with D hard to call. The V gene's germline CDR1 is SGHTA and CDR2 FQGNSA. CDR3 size: 14 residues. Trimming pared 1 base from V and 0 bases from J, leaving 6 bases between. CDR3 residues: CASSLVTLNTEAFF. The DNA of the CDR3 is TGTGCCAGCAGCTTAGTTACATTGAACACTGAAGCTTTCTTT.

This clone was observed once. V usage is TRBV5-5 and J usage is TRBJ2-1; 7 bases are shared with TRBD2. CDR3 length equals 16 residues. The germline CDR1 and CDR2 sequences are SGHKS and YYEKEE (reference sequence). V shed 6 bases and J 3 bases; nucleotides not matched to a gene: 12. The CDR3 nucleotides read TGTGCCAGCATCACCAGGTCCGGGACTAACTACAATGAGCAGTTCTTC. Translating gives CASITRSGTNYNEQFF.

The rearrangement links TRBV7-2 to TRBJ1-2; D may be TRBD1 (6 bases). From germline, CDR1 is SGHTA and CDR2 FQGNSA. This CDR3 spans 14 amino acids. V lost 5 bases and J 7 bases, leaving 17 bases between the germline ends. CDR3: CASSQARTDFGYTF. CDR3 nucleotide sequence: TGTGCCAGCAGCCAAGCCCGGACAGATTTTGGCTACACCTTC.

This rearrangement joins TRBV28 to TRBJ1-1; 9 nucleotides agree with TRBD1. Germline-derived CDR1 and CDR2 are MDHEN and SYDVKM. The CDR3 spans 14 residues. Trimming took 5 bases from V and 1 from J; bases not matched to a gene: 2. CDR3 coding DNA: TGTGCCAGCAGTCACAGGGGGCGGAACACTGAAGCTTTCTTT. Residues: CASSHRGRNTEAFF.

The chain uses TRBV30 and TRBJ1-4; 7 nucleotides align to TRBD1. V was clipped by 4 bases and J by 7 bases; unmatched bases: 6. This CDR3 has 13 residues. Germline V CDR1 and CDR2: GTSNPN, SVGIG (reference sequence). The CDR3: CAWTRGQVEKLFF. The CDR3 DNA sequence: TGTGCCTGGACAAGGGGGCAAGTTGAAAAACTGTTTTTT.